Sequencing of this T cell receptor (beta chain) was carried out in a study of identical twins. Regarding the study as a whole: Fewer insertions marked abundant cord blood beta clonotypes; young adult naive trended weakly, memory not at all. Sharing of beta out-of-frame sequences by twins showed a weaker excess.

V was pared by 1 base and J by 2 bases, with 8 bases between. Per germline, CDR1 LNHNV and CDR2 YYDKDF (reference sequence). The CDR3 contains 14 residues. A single record per CDR3 protein comes from TCRdb applying MiXCR to the 5' RACE reads. This table has about 530,000 distinct CDR3 sequences, around 22% appearing once. This clonotype was seen a few times. What it binds is not known. The same sample was also used in a study of yellow fever vaccine responses in identical twins.

The material sequenced was CD4+ T cells sorted from blood. The chain combines TRBV15 with TRBJ2-5, with D unclear. The source of this sequence is a woman between 18 and 29 years old in good health. The CDR3 spells CATSRVAGQETQYF. The CDR3 region has the DNA TGTGCCACCAGCAGAGTGGCAGGTCAAGAGACCCAGTACTTC. The variable domain in full, with the rest retrieved from reference TRBV15 and TRBJ2-5, is DAMVIQNPRYQVTQFGKPVTLSCSQTLNHNVMYWYQQKSSQAPKLLFHYYDKDFNNEADTPDNFQSRRPNTSFCFLDIRSPGLGDTAMYLCATSRVAGQETQYFGPGTRLLVL.